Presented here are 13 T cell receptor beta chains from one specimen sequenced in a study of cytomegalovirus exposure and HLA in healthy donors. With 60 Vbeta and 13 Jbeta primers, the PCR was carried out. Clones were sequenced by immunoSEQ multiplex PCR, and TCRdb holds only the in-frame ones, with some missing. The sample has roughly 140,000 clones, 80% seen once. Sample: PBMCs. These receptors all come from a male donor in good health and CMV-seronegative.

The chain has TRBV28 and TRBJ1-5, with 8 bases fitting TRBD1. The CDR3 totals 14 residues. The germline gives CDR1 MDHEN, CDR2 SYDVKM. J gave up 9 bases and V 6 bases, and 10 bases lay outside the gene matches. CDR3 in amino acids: CASRLTGDGRPQHF. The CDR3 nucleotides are TGTGCCAGCAGATTGACAGGGGATGGTAGGCCCCAGCATTTT.

The CDR3 DNA follows: TGTGCCACCGGGGAGAGTTTATACGAGCAGTACTTC. It specifies CATGESLYEQYF. The V gene is TRBV28, the J gene TRBJ2-7; D perhaps matches TRBD2 (5 bases). V lost 10 bases and J lost 4, with 14 bases in between. Germline CDR1 is MDHEN and CDR2 is SYDVKM. There are 12 residues in the CDR3.

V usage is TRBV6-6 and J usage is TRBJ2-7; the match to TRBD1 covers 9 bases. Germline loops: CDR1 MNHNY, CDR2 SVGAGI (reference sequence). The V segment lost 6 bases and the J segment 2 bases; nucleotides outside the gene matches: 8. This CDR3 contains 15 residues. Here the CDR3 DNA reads TGTGCCAGCAGCTGGGTGACAGGGGGAACCTACGAGCAGTACTTC. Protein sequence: CASSWVTGGTYEQYF.

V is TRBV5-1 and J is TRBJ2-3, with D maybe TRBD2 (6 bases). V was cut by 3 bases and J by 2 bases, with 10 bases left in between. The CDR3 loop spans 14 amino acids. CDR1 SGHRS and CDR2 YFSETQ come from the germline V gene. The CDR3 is CASSSGLFTDTQYF. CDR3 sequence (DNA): TGCGCCAGCAGCTCGGGACTTTTCACAGATACGCAGTATTTT.

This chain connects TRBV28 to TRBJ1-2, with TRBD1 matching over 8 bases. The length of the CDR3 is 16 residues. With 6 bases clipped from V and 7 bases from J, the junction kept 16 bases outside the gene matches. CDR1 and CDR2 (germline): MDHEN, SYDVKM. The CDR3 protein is CASSRGQGGDFGGYTF. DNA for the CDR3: TGTGCCAGCAGCCGCGGACAGGGCGGGGATTTTGGTGGCTACACCTTC.

CDR3 residues: CAIENGGGAFF. CDR3 nucleotides: TGTGCCATCGAAAACGGGGGGGGAGCTTTCTTT. The chain carries TRBV10-3 and TRBJ1-1; D may be TRBD1 (5 bases). From germline, CDR1 is ENHRY and CDR2 SYGVKD. Trimming stripped 8 bases from V and 10 bases from J, with 14 bases between. The CDR3 is 11 amino acids.

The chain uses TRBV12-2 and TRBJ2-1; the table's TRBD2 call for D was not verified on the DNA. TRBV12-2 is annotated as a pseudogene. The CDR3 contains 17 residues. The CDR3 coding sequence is TGTGCAAGTCGCTTAGCCCCCATAGCGGGGGGGCTCAATGAGCAGTTCTTC. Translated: CASRLAPIAGGLNEQFF.

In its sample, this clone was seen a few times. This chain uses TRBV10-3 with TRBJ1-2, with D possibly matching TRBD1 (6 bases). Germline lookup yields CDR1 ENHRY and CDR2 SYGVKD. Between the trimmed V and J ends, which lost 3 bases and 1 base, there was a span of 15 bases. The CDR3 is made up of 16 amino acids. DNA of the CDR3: TGTGCCATCAGTGAAAGGGAACAGGGTTATAACTATGGCTACACCTTC. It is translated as CAISEREQGYNYGYTF.

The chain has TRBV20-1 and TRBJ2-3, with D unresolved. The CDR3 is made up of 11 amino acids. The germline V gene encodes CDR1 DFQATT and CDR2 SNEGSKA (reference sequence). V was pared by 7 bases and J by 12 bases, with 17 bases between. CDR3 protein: CSVHSDPLQYF. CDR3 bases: TGCAGTGTACACTCCGACCCACTACAGTATTTT.

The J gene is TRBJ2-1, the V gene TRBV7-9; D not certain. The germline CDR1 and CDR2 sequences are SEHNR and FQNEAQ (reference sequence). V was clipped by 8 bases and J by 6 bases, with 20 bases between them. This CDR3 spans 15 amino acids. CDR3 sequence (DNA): TGTGCCAGCGAAATCGACTCCCTACCGAGCAATGAGCAGTTCTTC. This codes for CASEIDSLPSNEQFF. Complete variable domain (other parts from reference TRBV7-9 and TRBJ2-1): DTGVSQNPRHKITKRGQNVTFRCDPISEHNRLYWYRQTLGQGPEFLTYFQNEAQLEKSRLLSDRFSAERPKGSFSTLEIQRTEQGDSAMYLCASEIDSLPSNEQFFGPGTRLTVL.

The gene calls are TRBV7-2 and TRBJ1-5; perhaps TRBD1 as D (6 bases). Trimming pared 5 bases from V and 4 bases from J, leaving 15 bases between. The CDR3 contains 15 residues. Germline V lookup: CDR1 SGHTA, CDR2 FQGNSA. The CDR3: CASSPGQPINQPQHF. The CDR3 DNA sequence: TGTGCCAGCAGCCCCGGACAGCCCATTAATCAGCCCCAGCATTTT.

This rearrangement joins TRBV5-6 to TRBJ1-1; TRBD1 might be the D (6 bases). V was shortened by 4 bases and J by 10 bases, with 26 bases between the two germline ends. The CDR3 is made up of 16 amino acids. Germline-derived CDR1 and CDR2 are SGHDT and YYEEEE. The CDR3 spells CASSRLVGGGLIGAFF. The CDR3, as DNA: TGTGCCAGCAGCCGGCTCGTGGGCGGGGGGCTGATTGGAGCTTTCTTT.

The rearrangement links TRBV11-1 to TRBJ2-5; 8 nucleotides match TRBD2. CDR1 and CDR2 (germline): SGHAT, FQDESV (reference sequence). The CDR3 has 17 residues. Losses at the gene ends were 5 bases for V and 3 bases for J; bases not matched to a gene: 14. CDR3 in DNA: TGTGCCAGCAGCCGGCGCGGGGGGCCCCCCCGAGAAGAGACCCAGTACTTC. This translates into CASSRRGGPPREETQYF.